Given below is one TCR beta chain in context. Only in-frame clones appear in the TCRdb table, and some are missing; sequencing was by immunoSEQ multiplex PCR. The sample gives about 280,000 clones, roughly 90% of which show up once; approximately 1.5% is in the top ten. This record comes from a study of blood T cell repertoires in COVID-19. With V trimmed by 0 bases and J by 2 bases, 2 bases remained unmatched. Germline lookup yields CDR1 SGHRS and CDR2 YFSETQ. The CDR3 spans 14 residues. Study members were between roughly 18 and 100 years old and lived in 24 US regions. Participant-reported clinical history was the basis for cohort assignment.

The TCR sequence derives from a young woman with acute COVID-19. This sequence joins TRBV5-1 and TRBJ2-7; 7 nucleotides line up with TRBD1. Source material: PBMCs or T cells enriched from blood (not recorded which). This CDR3 is CASSLDQGAYEQYF. The DNA of the CDR3 is TGCGCCAGCAGCTTGGACCAGGGGGCCTACGAGCAGTACTTC.